This TCR beta chain originates from a study of identical twins. Trimming removed 6 bases from V and 5 bases from J; junction bases left unmatched: 10. The germline V gene has CDR1 SGHRS and CDR2 YFSETQ. CDR3 length: 14 amino acids. TCRdb recomputed calls from the 5' RACE reads with MiXCR, one row per CDR3 protein. The data show about 520,000 distinct CDR3 sequences, approximately 22% seen once. These data also featured in a second study, about T cells expressing NK-cell markers.

The chain couples TRBV5-1 to TRBJ2-5; 7 nucleotides agree with TRBD2. Source material: CD4+ T cells sorted from blood. The clonotype originates from a woman aged 18-29 years in good health. The CDR3 DNA is TGCGCCAGCAAGAGGACTAGTGGTGCTGAGACCCAGTACTTC. This sequence encodes CASKRTSGAETQYF.